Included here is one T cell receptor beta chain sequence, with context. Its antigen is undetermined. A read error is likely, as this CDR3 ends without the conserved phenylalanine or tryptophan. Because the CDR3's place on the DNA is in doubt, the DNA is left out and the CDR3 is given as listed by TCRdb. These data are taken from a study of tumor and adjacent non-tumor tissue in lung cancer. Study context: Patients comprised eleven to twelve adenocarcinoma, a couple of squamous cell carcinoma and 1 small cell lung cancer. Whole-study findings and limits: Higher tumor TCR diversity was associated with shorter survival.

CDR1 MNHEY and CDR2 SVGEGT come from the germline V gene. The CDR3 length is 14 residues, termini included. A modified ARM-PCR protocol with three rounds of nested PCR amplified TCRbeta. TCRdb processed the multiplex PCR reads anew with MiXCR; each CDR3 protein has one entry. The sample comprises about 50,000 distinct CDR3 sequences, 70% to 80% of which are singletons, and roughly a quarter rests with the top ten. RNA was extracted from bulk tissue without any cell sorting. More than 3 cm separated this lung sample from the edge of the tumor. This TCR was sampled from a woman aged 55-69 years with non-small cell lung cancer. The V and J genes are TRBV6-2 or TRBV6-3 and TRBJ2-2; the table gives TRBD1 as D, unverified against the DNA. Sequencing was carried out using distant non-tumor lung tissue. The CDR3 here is CASSYGGDTGELFC.